This TCR beta chain was found in a study of a mutant IDH1 vaccine in newly diagnosed glioma (dated by TCRdb to the early 2020s). About the investigation overall: Vaccination was initiated 4-6 weeks after radiotherapy alone, or concurrently with temozolomide cycles in the chemotherapy-containing groups. Of the approximately 34 patients who were treated, about 62% were male and 37.5% were female, and the mean age was around 40 years. Before enrollment, most patients had been given radiochemotherapy with temozolomide as standard therapy, while the rest had received either radiotherapy alone or temozolomide alone. Visit V12 was the week-35 safety follow-up and visit V13 was the week-47 end of study. Six visits were used for peripheral blood collection: V03 (baseline), V05, V07, V10, V12 and V13. For exploratory analyses, longitudinal TCRB deep sequencing was carried out in about 26 treated patients wherever samples were available.

Per the publication, the time point label means: week 35, safety follow-up. Each vaccine dose was 300 ug of a 20-mer mutant IDH1 peptide in Montanide, given subcutaneously with topical imiquimod. Patients received eight vaccinations in weeks 1, 3, 5, 7, 11, 15, 19 and 23, corresponding to visits V03 through V10. The donors had newly diagnosed IDH1-mutant astrocytomas of WHO grade 3 or 4 that showed loss of nuclear ATRX. The samples were drawn from NOA16, a multicentre, single-arm, open-label phase I trial in Germany that tested a mutant IDH1 peptide vaccine in humans for the first time. Genomic DNA for TCRB sequencing was extracted from EDTA blood using the DNeasy Blood and Tissue Kit. Between the V and J ends, shortened by 5 bases and 6 bases respectively, the junction contains 17 bases. The CDR3 contains 15 residues, cysteine and phenylalanine counted. Solely the CDR3 DNA is kept, with 45 bases framed from the first base. CDR1 is given as MNHEY and CDR2 as SVGAGI, both from the germline V gene.

Broader findings and caveats from the paper: According to the authors, sample limitations meant that analyses of patient blood samples could not be reproduced. Pseudoprogression seemed to be unrelated to changes in the top peripheral T cell clonotypes found by TCRB sequencing. Availability determined which PBMC samples were chosen for TCRB deep sequencing. Immune responses induced by the vaccine were seen in around 93% of patients across multiple MHC alleles.

Details on this clone: Its antigen remains undetermined. The input lacks base qualities; no much larger clone sits a single base away.

Library creation used the immunoSEQ multiplex PCR assay. The hsTCRB Kit was used according to the manufacturer's protocol to amplify rearranged TCR beta chain sequences. Sequencing of TCRB libraries was carried out on an Illumina MiSeq. The published analysis was carried out like this. The proprietary platform of the kit vendor was used for demultiplexing, trimming and gene mapping. As stored in TCRdb, this immuneACCESS dataset retains in-frame rearrangements with V and J assigned. A fraction of the clones does not appear; measured against another copy, unresolved V genes explain less than half of the discrepancy, and the remainder lacks a known reason. From that table come the V and J calls and clone size; the DNA was used to work out D and trimming. The sample contains fewer than 35,000 clones, about four fifths of them found a single time. The top ten constitute approximately 8% of the sample.

The chain links TRBV6-5 with TRBJ1-5; possibly the D gene is TRBD1, per 6 matching bases. This material consisted of PBMCs, taken from a glioma patient whose treatment included an IDH1 peptide vaccine. The receptor comes from a man aged 45-65 years with glioma. Read as DNA, the sequence is TGTGCCAGCAGTCGGGGACACCCCGGGGGTCAGCCCCAGCATTTT. Translated, it reads CASSRGHPGGQPQHF.